The T cell receptor beta chain described here comes from a study of shared clonotypes between healthy human individuals. Overall study results and limits: Sampling used blood alone; tissue repertoires probably differ.

In regard to this clone: The antigen remains undetermined.

Libraries were prepared by immunoSEQ multiplex PCR; TCRdb keeps only in-frame clonotypes and omits some of them. The sample lists about 550,000 clones; around 95% were seen once. Positive CCR7 selection of CD45RO-negative cells yielded the naive CD8 cells, and terminally differentiated effector memory CD45RA+ cells were excluded. The CDR3 loop spans 11 amino acids. Germline values: CDR1 MNHEY, CDR2 SMNVEV (reference sequence). The ends were cut back, 3 bases at V and 11 bases at J, with 10 bases in the middle. This sequence joins TRBV27 and TRBJ1-1; D unresolved. This sequence originates from a woman aged 30 to 39 in good health. The sample consisted of naive CD8+ T cells sorted from blood. The CDR3 sequence: CASSFGRAAFF. CDR3 nucleotides: TGTGCCAGCAGTTTTGGTAGGGCGGCTTTCTTT.